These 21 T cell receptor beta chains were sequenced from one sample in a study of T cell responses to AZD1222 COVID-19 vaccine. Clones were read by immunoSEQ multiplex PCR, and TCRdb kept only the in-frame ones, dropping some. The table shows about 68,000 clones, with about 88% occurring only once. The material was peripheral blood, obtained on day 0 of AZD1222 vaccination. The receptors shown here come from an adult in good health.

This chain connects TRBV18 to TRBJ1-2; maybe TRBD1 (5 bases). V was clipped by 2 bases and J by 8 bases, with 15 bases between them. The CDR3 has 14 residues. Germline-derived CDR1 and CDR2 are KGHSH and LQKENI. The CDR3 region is CASSPISRAGGYTF. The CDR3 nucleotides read TGTGCCAGCTCACCAATTTCCAGGGCGGGAGGCTACACCTTC.

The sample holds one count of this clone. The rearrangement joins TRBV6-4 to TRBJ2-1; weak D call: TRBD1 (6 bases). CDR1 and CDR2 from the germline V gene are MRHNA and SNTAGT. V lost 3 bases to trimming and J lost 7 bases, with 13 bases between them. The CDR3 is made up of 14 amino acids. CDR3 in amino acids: CASSDAGATNEQFF. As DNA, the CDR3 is TGTGCCAGCAGTGATGCAGGGGCGACAAATGAGCAGTTCTTC.

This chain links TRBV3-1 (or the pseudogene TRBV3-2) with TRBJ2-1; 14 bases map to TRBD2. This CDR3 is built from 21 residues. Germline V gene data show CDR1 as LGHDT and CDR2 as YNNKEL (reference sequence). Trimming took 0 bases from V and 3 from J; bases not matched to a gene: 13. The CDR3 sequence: CASSQDLTSGRARGVYNEQFF. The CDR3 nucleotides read TGTGCCAGCAGCCAAGACTTGACTAGCGGGAGGGCCCGGGGTGTCTACAATGAGCAGTTCTTC.

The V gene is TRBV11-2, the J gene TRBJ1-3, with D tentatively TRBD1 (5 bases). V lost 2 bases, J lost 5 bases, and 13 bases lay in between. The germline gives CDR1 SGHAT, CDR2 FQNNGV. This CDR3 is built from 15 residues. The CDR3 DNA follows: TGTGCCAGCAGCTTACCCAGGGTTCTCCGAAACACCATATATTTT. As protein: CASSLPRVLRNTIYF.

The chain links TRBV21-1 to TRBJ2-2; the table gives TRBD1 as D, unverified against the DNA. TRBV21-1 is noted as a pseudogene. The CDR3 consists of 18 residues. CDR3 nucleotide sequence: TGTGCCAGCAGCAGAACAGGGAGCAGATTCTCGAACACCGGGGAGCTGTTTTTT. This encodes CASSRTGSRFSNTGELFF.

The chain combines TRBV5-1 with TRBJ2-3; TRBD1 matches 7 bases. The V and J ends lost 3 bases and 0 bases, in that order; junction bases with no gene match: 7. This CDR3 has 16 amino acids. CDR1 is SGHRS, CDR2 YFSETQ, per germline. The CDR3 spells CASSSGGQTSTDTQYF. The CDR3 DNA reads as TGCGCCAGCAGCTCTGGGGGACAGACTAGCACAGATACGCAGTATTTT.

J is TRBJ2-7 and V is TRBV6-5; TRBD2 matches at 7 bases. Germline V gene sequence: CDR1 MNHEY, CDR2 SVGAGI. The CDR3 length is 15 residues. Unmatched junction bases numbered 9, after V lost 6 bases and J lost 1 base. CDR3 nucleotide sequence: TGTGCCAGCAGCCAGACGGGGGAGGGGTCCTACGAGCAGTACTTC. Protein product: CASSQTGEGSYEQYF.

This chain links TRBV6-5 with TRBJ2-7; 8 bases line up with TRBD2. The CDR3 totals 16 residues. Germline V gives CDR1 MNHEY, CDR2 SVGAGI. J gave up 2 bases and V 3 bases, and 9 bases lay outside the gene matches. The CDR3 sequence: CASSYLSGTNAYEQYF. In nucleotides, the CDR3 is TGTGCCAGCAGTTATCTTAGCGGGACAAACGCCTACGAGCAGTACTTC.

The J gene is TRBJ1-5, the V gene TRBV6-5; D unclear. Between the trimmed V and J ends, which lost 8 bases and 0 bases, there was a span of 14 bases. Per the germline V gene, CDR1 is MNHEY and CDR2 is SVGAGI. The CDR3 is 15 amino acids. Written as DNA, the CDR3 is TGTGCCAGCCGAACGGAGATCTATAGCAATCAGCCCCAGCATTTT. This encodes CASRTEIYSNQPQHF.

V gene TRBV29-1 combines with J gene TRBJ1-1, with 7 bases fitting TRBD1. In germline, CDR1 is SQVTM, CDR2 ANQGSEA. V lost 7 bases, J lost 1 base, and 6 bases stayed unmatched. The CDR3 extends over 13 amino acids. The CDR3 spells CSAEGGGNTEAFF. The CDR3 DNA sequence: TGCAGCGCCGAAGGGGGCGGGAACACTGAAGCTTTCTTT. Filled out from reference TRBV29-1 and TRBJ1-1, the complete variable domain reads SAVISQKPSRDICQRGTSLTIQCQVDSQVTMMFWYRQQPGQSLTLIATANQGSEATYESGFVIDKFPISRPNLTFSTLTVSNMSPEDSSIYLCSAEGGGNTEAFFGQGTRLTVV.

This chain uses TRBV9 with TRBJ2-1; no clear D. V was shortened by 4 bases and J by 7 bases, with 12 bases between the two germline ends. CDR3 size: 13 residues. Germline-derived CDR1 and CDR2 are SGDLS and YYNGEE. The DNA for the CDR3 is TGTGCCAGCAGCTACGGTGTGGGGAATGAGCAGTTCTTC. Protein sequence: CASSYGVGNEQFF.

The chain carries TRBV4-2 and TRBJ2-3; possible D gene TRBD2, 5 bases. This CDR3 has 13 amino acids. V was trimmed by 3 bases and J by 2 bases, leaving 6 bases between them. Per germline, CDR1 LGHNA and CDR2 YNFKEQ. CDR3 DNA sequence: TGTGCCAGCAGCCAGAGGGCCACAGATACGCAGTATTTT. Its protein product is CASSQRATDTQYF.

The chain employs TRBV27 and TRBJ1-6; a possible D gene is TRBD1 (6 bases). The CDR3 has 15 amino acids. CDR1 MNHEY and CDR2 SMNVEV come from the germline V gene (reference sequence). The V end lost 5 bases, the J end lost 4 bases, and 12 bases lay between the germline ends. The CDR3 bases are TGTGCCAGCAGTACTGGGACACCTTATAATTCACCCCTCCACTTT. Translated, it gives CASSTGTPYNSPLHF.

The chain's CDR3 is CSVTRDRALNTEAFF. CDR3 DNA sequence: TGCAGCGTTACCAGGGACAGGGCCTTGAACACTGAAGCTTTCTTT. The chain has TRBV29-1 and TRBJ1-1, with 9 positions matching TRBD1. Germline trimming cut 5 bases from V and 0 bases from J; bases unmatched to any gene: 7. Germline values: CDR1 SQVTM, CDR2 ANQGSEA. The CDR3 runs to 15 residues. Looking up the rest from reference TRBV29-1 and TRBJ1-1 gives the full variable domain: SAVISQKPSRDICQRGTSLTIQCQVDSQVTMMFWYRQQPGQSLTLIATANQGSEATYESGFVIDKFPISRPNLTFSTLTVSNMSPEDSSIYLCSVTRDRALNTEAFFGQGTRLTVV.

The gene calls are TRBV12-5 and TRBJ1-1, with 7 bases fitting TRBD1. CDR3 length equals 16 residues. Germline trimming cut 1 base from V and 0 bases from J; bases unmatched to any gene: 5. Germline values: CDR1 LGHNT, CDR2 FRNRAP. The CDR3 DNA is TGTGCTAGTGGTTTGGCCCAGACAGGGCTGAACACTGAAGCTTTCTTT. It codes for CASGLAQTGLNTEAFF.

CDR3 nucleotides: TGCAGTGCTCACTACAGCACTGAAGCTTTCTTT. Its protein is CSAHYSTEAFF. The chain recombines TRBV20-1 with TRBJ1-1; D gene uncertain. Trimming removed 5 bases at V and 4 bases at J, with 8 bases between. The CDR3 loop spans 11 amino acids. CDR1 is DFQATT, CDR2 SNEGSKA, per germline (reference sequence).

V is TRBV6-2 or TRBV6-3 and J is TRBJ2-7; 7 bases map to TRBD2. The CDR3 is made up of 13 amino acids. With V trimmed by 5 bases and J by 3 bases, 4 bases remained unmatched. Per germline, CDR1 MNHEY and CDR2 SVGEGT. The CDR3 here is CASSTGTNYEQYF. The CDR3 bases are TGTGCCAGCAGTACGGGGACTAACTACGAGCAGTACTTC.

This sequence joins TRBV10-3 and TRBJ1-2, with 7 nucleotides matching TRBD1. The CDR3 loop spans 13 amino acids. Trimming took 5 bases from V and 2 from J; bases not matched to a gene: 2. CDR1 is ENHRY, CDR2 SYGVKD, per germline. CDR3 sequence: CAISSGQNYGYTF. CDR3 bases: TGTGCCATCAGTTCGGGACAGAACTATGGCTACACCTTC.

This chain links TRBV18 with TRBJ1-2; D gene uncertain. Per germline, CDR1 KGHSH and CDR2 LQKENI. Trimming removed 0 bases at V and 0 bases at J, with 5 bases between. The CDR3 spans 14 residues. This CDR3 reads CASSPPNANYGYTF. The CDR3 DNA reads TGTGCCAGCTCACCACCGAACGCTAACTATGGCTACACCTTC.

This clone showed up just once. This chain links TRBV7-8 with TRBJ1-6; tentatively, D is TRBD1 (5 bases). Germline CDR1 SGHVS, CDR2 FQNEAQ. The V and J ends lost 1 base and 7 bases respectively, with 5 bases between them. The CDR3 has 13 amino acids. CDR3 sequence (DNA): TGTGCCAGCAGCTTAGGGGGGAATTCACCCCTCCACTTT. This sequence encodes CASSLGGNSPLHF.

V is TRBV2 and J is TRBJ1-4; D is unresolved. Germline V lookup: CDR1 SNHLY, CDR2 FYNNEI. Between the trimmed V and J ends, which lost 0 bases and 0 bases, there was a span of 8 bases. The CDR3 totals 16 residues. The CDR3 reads CASSEARVSTNEKLFF. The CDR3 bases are TGTGCCAGCAGTGAAGCGAGGGTGTCAACTAATGAAAAACTGTTTTTT.